A single sample is the source of the 28 T cell receptor beta chains below, sequenced in a study of T cell changes during pregnancy in multiple sclerosis. TCRdb's table, derived via immunoSEQ multiplex PCR, lists solely in-frame clones and lacks some. This table has about 18,000 clones, 75% to 90% appearing once. Specimen: CD8+ T cells from peripheral blood mononuclear cells, collected in the third trimester of pregnancy. The origin of the receptors is a female donor in good health, enrolled as a control in a pregnancy study.

This clone has just a few counts. The chain employs TRBV6-5 and TRBJ2-1; the match to TRBD2 covers 10 bases. Germline V gene sequence: CDR1 MNHEY, CDR2 SVGAGI. There are 13 residues in the CDR3. V lost 8 bases and J lost 10; bases outside the gene matches: 8. CDR3 loop: CASLSGGGGEQFF. DNA of the CDR3: TGTGCCAGCCTCAGCGGGGGGGGAGGGGAGCAGTTCTTC.

The chain uses TRBV11-1 and TRBJ2-7, with a possible D match to TRBD2 (5 bases). CDR1 is SGHAT, CDR2 FQDESV, per germline (reference sequence). Trimming removed 6 bases from V and 1 base from J, with 10 bases in between. This CDR3 has 13 amino acids. DNA of the CDR3: TGTGCCAGCAGAAGTACGGGGTCCTACGAGCAGTACTTC. Protein product: CASRSTGSYEQYF.

This chain joins TRBV7-9 and TRBJ2-7; D unresolved. CDR1 and CDR2 from the germline V gene are SEHNR and FQNEAQ (reference sequence). Trimming stripped 4 bases from V and 4 bases from J, with 5 bases between. This CDR3 has 11 amino acids. The CDR3 region has the DNA TGTGCCAGCAGCTCCCAATACGAGCAGTACTTC. Protein product: CASSSQYEQYF. Full variable domain (remainder filled in from reference TRBV7-9 and TRBJ2-7): DTGVSQNPRHKITKRGQNVTFRCDPISEHNRLYWYRQTLGQGPEFLTYFQNEAQLEKSRLLSDRFSAERPKGSFSTLEIQRTEQGDSAMYLCASSSQYEQYFGPGTRLTVT.

The chain has TRBV7-9 and TRBJ2-3; D gene uncertain. The CDR3 contains 12 residues. V was cut by 2 bases and J by 4 bases, with 4 bases left in between. In germline, CDR1 is SEHNR, CDR2 FQNEAQ (reference sequence). In DNA form, the CDR3 reads TGTGCCAGCAGCTTAACGGCAGATACGCAGTATTTT. Protein product: CASSLTADTQYF. Complete variable domain (other parts from reference TRBV7-9 and TRBJ2-3): DTGVSQNPRHKITKRGQNVTFRCDPISEHNRLYWYRQTLGQGPEFLTYFQNEAQLEKSRLLSDRFSAERPKGSFSTLEIQRTEQGDSAMYLCASSLTADTQYFGPGTRLTVL.

Comments on this clone: The junction and the germline gene differ at one end; a read error may be behind it. V usage is TRBV27 and J usage is TRBJ2-5; unclear D gene. This CDR3 has 13 amino acids. The V gene's germline CDR1 is MNHEY and CDR2 SMNVEV (reference sequence). The CDR3 DNA is TGTGCCAGCAGTTTATCTGGCGGAGAGGCCCAGTACTTC. Translation: CASSLSGGEAQYF.

The count of this clone is one. V and J are TRBV5-1 and TRBJ1-1; D unclear. V lost 4 bases and J lost 10, with 11 bases in between. This CDR3 contains 11 residues. Germline V CDR1 and CDR2: SGHRS, YFSETQ. The DNA for the CDR3 is TGCGCCAGCAGCCGGGGTTTTGGAGCTTTCTTT. Translated: CASSRGFGAFF.

The chain has TRBV4-3 and TRBJ2-3, with 11 bases that match TRBD1. The CDR3 totals 15 residues. Germline CDR1 is LGHNA and CDR2 is YSLEER. J gave up 4 bases and V 7 bases, and 7 bases lay outside the gene matches. The CDR3 reads CASTQDRGHADTQYF. The DNA for the CDR3 is TGCGCCAGCACCCAGGACAGGGGGCACGCAGATACGCAGTATTTT.

This clone was seen just once. The chain employs TRBV5-6 and TRBJ1-2, with D possibly matching TRBD1 (5 bases). Between the trimmed V and J ends, which lost 0 bases and 5 bases, there was a span of 11 bases. The CDR3 extends over 14 amino acids. Germline CDR1 reads SGHDT; CDR2 reads YYEEEE. CDR3 sequence reads: CASSLGQGPYGYTF. CDR3 nucleotides: TGTGCCAGCAGCTTGGGGCAGGGCCCATATGGCTACACCTTC.

The chain employs TRBV7-2 and TRBJ1-5; perhaps TRBD1 as D (6 bases). CDR3 size: 16 residues. CDR1 is SGHTA, CDR2 FQGNSA, per germline. V lost 5 bases and J 0 bases, leaving 14 bases between the germline ends. The CDR3, as DNA: TGTGCCAGCAGCCCCGCGGGGGCGTATAGCAATCAGCCCCAGCATTTT. Amino acid sequence: CASSPAGAYSNQPQHF.

The rearrangement uses TRBV4-3 and TRBJ2-3; 7 bases fit TRBD2. V lost 4 bases, J lost 3 bases, and 7 bases stayed unmatched. The germline CDR1 and CDR2 sequences are LGHNA and YSLEER. The CDR3 consists of 15 residues. This CDR3 reads CASSRREGRTDTQYF. The CDR3 coding sequence is TGCGCCAGCAGCCGAAGGGAGGGACGGACAGATACGCAGTATTTT.

This rearrangement joins TRBV4-1 to TRBJ2-3; D is unresolved. The CDR3 totals 13 residues. Germline V CDR1 and CDR2: MGHRA, YSYEKL. Trimming stripped 0 bases from V and 5 bases from J, with 6 bases between. CDR3 sequence (DNA): TGCGCCAGCAGCCAAGAACGGGTAGATACGCAGTATTTT. This gives the protein CASSQERVDTQYF.

This clone showed up just once. CDR3 bases: TGTGCCAGCAGTTACTCTCAGGGGTACGAGCAGTACTTC. This encodes CASSYSQGYEQYF. The chain uses TRBV6-5 and TRBJ2-7; D is possibly TRBD1 (6 bases). Trimming stripped 0 bases from V and 4 bases from J, with 7 bases between. The CDR3 sequence is 13 residues long. Per the germline V gene, CDR1 is MNHEY and CDR2 is SVGAGI.

This clone was detected a few times. V and J are TRBV15 and TRBJ2-2; D ambiguous. Trimming took 0 bases from V and 6 from J, leaving 5 bases between them. The V gene's germline CDR1 is LNHNV and CDR2 YYDKDF (reference sequence). The CDR3 is made up of 13 amino acids. The CDR3, as DNA: TGTGCCACCAGCAGAGATGAGTCCGGGGAGCTGTTTTTT. It translates to CATSRDESGELFF.

The V and J genes are TRBV4-3 and TRBJ2-2, with 7 bases matching TRBD1. Germline assignment: CDR1 LGHNA and CDR2 YSLEER. Losses at the gene ends were 5 bases for V and 2 bases for J; bases not matched to a gene: 5. The length of the CDR3 is 15 residues. The CDR3 sequence is CASSSTGANTGELFF. The CDR3 DNA follows: TGCGCCAGCAGCTCCACAGGGGCTAACACCGGGGAGCTGTTTTTT.

This clone was seen only a few times. J is TRBJ1-2 and V is TRBV29-1, with no clear D. In germline, CDR1 is SQVTM, CDR2 ANQGSEA. V lost 0 bases, J lost 8 bases, and 7 bases lay in between. This CDR3 has 11 amino acids. Here the CDR3 DNA reads TGCAGCGTTGAAGAATCTGAGGGCTACACCTTC. Translating it yields CSVEESEGYTF.

In nucleotides, the CDR3 is TGCGCCAGCAGCCAAGTCCACTCGAACACCGGGGAGCTGTTTTTT. This gives the protein CASSQVHSNTGELFF. The chain uses TRBV4-1 and TRBJ2-2; D remains ambiguous. Trimming shortened V by 1 base and J by 0 bases, and 6 bases separated the two germline ends. Germline V gene sequence: CDR1 MGHRA, CDR2 YSYEKL. The CDR3 is made up of 15 amino acids.

This clone has just a few counts. The chain is built from TRBV18 and TRBJ1-6; D not resolved. The CDR3 sequence is 13 residues long. Trimming pared 2 bases from V and 10 bases from J, leaving 9 bases between. Germline-derived CDR1 and CDR2 are KGHSH and LQKENI. CDR3 coding DNA: TGTGCCAGCTCACCAGAGGGCGCCTCACCCCTCCACTTT. This codes for CASSPEGASPLHF.

The chain employs TRBV4-3 and TRBJ2-5, with 8 bases aligning to TRBD2. CDR1 is LGHNA and CDR2 is YSLEER in the germline V gene. V dropped 4 bases and J dropped 5; count of bases not matched to a gene: 6. The CDR3 length is 14 residues. CDR3 nucleotide sequence: TGCGCCAGCAGCCCTGGGGTAGCGGGGGAGACCCAGTACTTC. This encodes CASSPGVAGETQYF.

This chain links TRBV6-6 with TRBJ2-1; 10 nucleotides agree with TRBD2. The CDR3 is 16 residues long. CDR1 is MNHNY and CDR2 is SVGAGI in the germline V gene (reference sequence). Unmatched junction bases numbered 15, after V lost 7 bases and J lost 9 bases. The CDR3 loop is CASTQGRASGGPEQFF. Written as DNA, the CDR3 is TGTGCCAGCACCCAAGGTAGGGCTAGCGGGGGACCTGAGCAGTTCTTC.

The chain couples TRBV15 to TRBJ2-3; tentative D call: TRBD1 (5 bases). The CDR3 spans 15 residues. V was pared by 1 base and J by 3 bases, with 11 bases between. Germline V gene sequence: CDR1 LNHNV, CDR2 YYDKDF (reference sequence). The CDR3 nucleotides read TGTGCCACCAGCAGAGCTCCGACAGTTACAGATACGCAGTATTTT. Translating gives CATSRAPTVTDTQYF.

The chain links TRBV4-1 to TRBJ2-7; 11 bases are shared with TRBD1. The CDR3 runs 15 residues. CDR1 is MGHRA and CDR2 is YSYEKL in the germline V gene. With V trimmed by 4 bases and J by 5 bases, 7 bases remained unmatched. CDR3 amino acids: CASSLRGTGGNEQYF. The CDR3, as DNA: TGCGCCAGCAGCCTCAGGGGGACAGGGGGTAACGAGCAGTACTTC.

The rearrangement links TRBV29-1 to TRBJ1-1; TRBD1 aligns across 11 bases. Germline CDR1 is SQVTM and CDR2 is ANQGSEA. The ends lost 6 bases at V and 4 bases at J; junction bases unmatched: 7. The CDR3 contains 14 residues. The CDR3 region has the DNA TGCAGCGTGGGCGGGGACAGGGGGGGCACTGAAGCTTTCTTT. Translation gives CSVGGDRGGTEAFF. The variable domain in full, with the rest retrieved from reference TRBV29-1 and TRBJ1-1, is SAVISQKPSRDICQRGTSLTIQCQVDSQVTMMFWYRQQPGQSLTLIATANQGSEATYESGFVIDKFPISRPNLTFSTLTVSNMSPEDSSIYLCSVGGDRGGTEAFFGQGTRLTVV.

A word on this clone: This likely comes from a read error, as the CDR3 has no conserved phenylalanine or tryptophan at its end. V and J are TRBV6-4 and TRBJ1-1; TRBD1 matches 8 bases. J lost 7 bases, V lost 6 bases, and 7 bases had no gene match. CDR1 MRHNA and CDR2 SNTAGT come from the germline V gene. The CDR3 extends over 13 amino acids. The CDR3 DNA reads TGTGCCAGCAGACCGGGACAGGTGAATGAAGCTTTCGTT. It is translated as CASRPGQVNEAFV.

The CDR3, as DNA: TGTGCCAGCAGCCCCGTGGACAGTCCTGGGGCCAACGTCCTGACTTTC. Protein: CASSPVDSPGANVLTF. V usage is TRBV7-3 and J usage is TRBJ2-6; the D gene is possibly TRBD1 (6 bases). The ends were cut back, 5 bases at V and 2 bases at J, with 13 bases in the middle. The CDR3 length is 16 residues. Germline CDR1 SGHTA, CDR2 FQGTGA.

The J gene is TRBJ2-3, the V gene TRBV5-6, with D possibly matching TRBD2 (5 bases). V dropped 1 base and J dropped 0 bases, with 9 bases sitting between them. There are 15 residues in the CDR3. CDR1 is SGHDT, CDR2 YYEEEE, per germline. The CDR3 DNA sequence: TGTGCCAGCAGCTTGCGGCGGGTGAGCACAGATACGCAGTATTTT. Its translation: CASSLRRVSTDTQYF.

The chain joins TRBV9 to TRBJ2-7; TRBD1 matches at 7 bases. This CDR3 spans 14 amino acids. The germline CDR1 and CDR2 sequences are SGDLS and YYNGEE. Trimming at V came to 0 bases and at J to 0 bases, leaving 0 bases not matched to a gene. The CDR3 protein is CASSVGDSSYEQYF. In DNA form, the CDR3 reads TGTGCCAGCAGCGTAGGGGACAGCTCCTACGAGCAGTACTTC.

This chain uses TRBV5-1 with TRBJ2-7, with 7 bases aligning to TRBD1. V shed 6 bases, J shed 6 bases, and the junction held 3 bases outside the gene matches. The CDR3 consists of 11 residues. Germline V gene sequence: CDR1 SGHRS, CDR2 YFSETQ. In DNA, the CDR3 is TGCGCCAGCACGACAGGGCGCGAGCAGTACTTC. Encoded protein: CASTTGREQYF.

The chain carries TRBV9 and TRBJ1-1; 7 nucleotides align to TRBD1. J lost 8 bases, V lost 0 bases, and 10 bases had no gene match. This CDR3 spans 15 amino acids. The germline CDR1 and CDR2 sequences are SGDLS and YYNGEE. For the CDR3, the DNA is TGTGCCAGCAGCGTAGCCACGGGGGACAGTTTAGAAGCTTTCTTT. This encodes CASSVATGDSLEAFF.